These 20 T cell receptor beta chains came from one sample sequenced in a study of blood T cell repertoires in COVID-19. This table comes from immunoSEQ multiplex PCR, and its TCRdb copy is limited to in-frame clones, with some not included. This table has around 210,000 clones, approximately 86% appearing once. The sample taken for sequencing was peripheral blood. The receptors here all came from a man in his sixties with COVID-19, enrolled during active disease.

The rearrangement joins TRBV2 to TRBJ1-6; weak D call: TRBD1 (6 bases). Trimming removed 8 bases from V and 7 bases from J, with 15 bases in between. Per the germline V gene, CDR1 is SNHLY and CDR2 is FYNNEI. This CDR3 region has 14 residues. CDR3 amino acids: CASLPLTGNSPLHF. CDR3 coding DNA: TGTGCCAGCCTTCCCCTTACAGGGAATTCACCCCTCCACTTT.

This sequence joins TRBV2 and TRBJ1-4; 8 bases are shared with TRBD1. The CDR3 sequence is 14 residues long. The germline V gene has CDR1 SNHLY and CDR2 FYNNEI. Unmatched junction bases numbered 6, after V lost 4 bases and J lost 8 bases. The DNA of the CDR3 is TGTGCCAGCAGTGCGGCCAGGGGGCAAGAAAAACTGTTTTTT. Protein: CASSAARGQEKLFF.

This clone was observed a single time. The chain couples TRBV7-6 to TRBJ1-2; TRBD1 might be the D (6 bases). Germline CDR1 reads SGHVS; CDR2 reads FNYEAQ. V lost 0 bases, J lost 0 bases, and 14 bases lay in between. The CDR3 totals 17 residues. This CDR3 reads CASSLAARGQTNYGYTF. In nucleotides, the CDR3 is TGTGCCAGCAGCTTAGCCGCCCGTGGACAGACTAACTATGGCTACACCTTC.

Turning to this clone: Germline and junction disagree at one end, which may indicate a read error. V and J are TRBV4-1 and TRBJ1-1; D is unclear. Germline V gene data show CDR1 as MGHRA and CDR2 as YSYEKL. The CDR3 extends over 13 amino acids. DNA for the CDR3: TGCGCCAGCAGCCAAGATAGGAGGGTTGATTGGCTCTTT. Translating gives CASSQDRRVDWLF.

This chain connects TRBV3-1 (or the pseudogene TRBV3-2) to TRBJ2-1; 7 bases are a match to TRBD1. J gave up 5 bases and V 4 bases, and 8 bases lay outside the gene matches. Germline CDR1 reads LGHDT; CDR2 reads YNNKEL (reference sequence). This CDR3 region has 15 residues. The CDR3: CASSRRQGVDNEQFF. The CDR3 DNA reads as TGTGCCAGCAGCCGCCGACAGGGTGTTGACAATGAGCAGTTCTTC.

The chain employs TRBV7-6 and TRBJ2-7, with 10 bases aligning to TRBD1. Looked up from germline, CDR1 is SGHVS and CDR2 is FNYEAQ. The CDR3 extends over 14 amino acids. With 3 bases clipped from V and 4 bases from J, the junction kept 3 bases outside the gene matches. In DNA, the CDR3 is TGTGCCAGCAGCTTGGACAGGGGGGGATACGAGCAGTACTTC. Amino acids: CASSLDRGGYEQYF.

There are a few counts of this clone. V is TRBV29-1 and J is TRBJ1-2, with a tentative D call TRBD1 (5 bases). The CDR3 runs 14 residues. Between the trimmed V and J ends, which lost 6 bases and 1 base, there was a span of 15 bases. Per the germline V gene, CDR1 is SQVTM and CDR2 is ANQGSEA. The CDR3 here is CSVWQGLGNYGYTF. CDR3 DNA sequence: TGCAGCGTGTGGCAGGGTCTCGGTAACTATGGCTACACCTTC.

V usage is TRBV4-1 and J usage is TRBJ2-7; TRBD2 matches 7 bases. CDR1 is MGHRA and CDR2 is YSYEKL in the germline V gene. CDR3 length: 16 amino acids. The V segment lost 3 bases and the J segment 4 bases; nucleotides outside the gene matches: 12. DNA for the CDR3: TGCGCCAGCAGCCAGCAACAGACTAGCATCTTTTACGAGCAGTACTTC. Residues: CASSQQQTSIFYEQYF.

The V and J genes are TRBV5-4 and TRBJ2-7; the D is unclear. The CDR3 is 13 residues long. Trimming removed 2 bases at V and 3 bases at J, with 9 bases between. Germline CDR1 reads SGHNT; CDR2 reads YYREEE (reference sequence). The CDR3 DNA sequence: TGTGCCAGCAGCTTCCCCACAGACTACGAGCAGTACTTC. It encodes CASSFPTDYEQYF.

This rearrangement joins TRBV4-2 to TRBJ1-3, with D possibly matching TRBD1 (5 bases). The CDR3 runs 15 residues. Germline V gene data show CDR1 as LGHNA and CDR2 as YNFKEQ. The V gene lost 1 base and the J gene lost 4 bases, with 11 bases spanning the gap. CDR3 residues: CASSQATDGGNTIYF. CDR3 coding DNA: TGTGCCAGCAGCCAAGCGACAGACGGGGGAAACACCATATATTTT.

The chain combines TRBV7-2 with TRBJ1-6; TRBD1 agrees at 7 bases. In germline, CDR1 is SGHTA, CDR2 FQGNSA. This CDR3 spans 15 amino acids. V was clipped by 5 bases and J by 4 bases; unmatched bases: 5. The CDR3: CASSPGTAYNSPLHF. The CDR3 nucleotides read TGTGCCAGCAGCCCAGGGACAGCTTATAATTCACCCCTCCACTTT.

This clone turned up a few times. The chain joins TRBV15 to TRBJ1-2; weak D call: TRBD1 (6 bases). The CDR3 has 14 amino acids. Trimming left V 3 bases short and J 7 bases short, with 15 bases between. CDR1 LNHNV and CDR2 YYDKDF come from the germline V gene (reference sequence). The CDR3 is CATSRTTGPGGYTF. CDR3 sequence (DNA): TGTGCCACCAGCAGGACGACAGGTCCGGGTGGCTACACCTTC.

CDR3 sequence: CASSVGGAQPEQYF. The CDR3 DNA sequence: TGTGCCAGCAGCGTAGGCGGGGCCCAGCCCGAGCAGTACTTC. The rearrangement uses TRBV9 and TRBJ2-7; D possibly corresponds to TRBD2 (6 bases). V lost 0 bases to trimming and J lost 6 bases, with 13 bases between them. The CDR3 spans 14 residues. Germline V gene data show CDR1 as SGDLS and CDR2 as YYNGEE.

This clone was detected once. The chain has TRBV7-9 and TRBJ1-1; unclear D gene. The CDR3 has 13 residues. The germline V gene has CDR1 SEHNR and CDR2 FQNEAQ (reference sequence). The V gene lost 2 bases and the J gene lost 1 base, with 5 bases spanning the gap. CDR3 coding DNA: TGTGCCAGCAGCTTAATACAGAACACTGAAGCTTTCTTT. Translation gives CASSLIQNTEAFF.

The rearrangement uses TRBV19 and TRBJ1-4; a possible D gene is TRBD1 (5 bases). Germline CDR1 reads LNHDA; CDR2 reads SQIVND (reference sequence). The V end was cut by 5 bases, the J end by 2 bases, with 12 bases between. This CDR3 contains 15 residues. The CDR3 coding sequence is TGTGCCAGTAGTTGGGGCCAAGGGACTAATGAAAAACTGTTTTTT. The encoded protein is CASSWGQGTNEKLFF.

A single count supports this clone. The chain carries TRBV2 and TRBJ2-1; no definite D call. The germline CDR1 and CDR2 sequences are SNHLY and FYNNEI. Trimming cost V 7 bases and J 1 base, with 14 bases left between them. The CDR3 is 15 amino acids. The chain's CDR3 is CASTSGEESYNEQFF. As DNA, the CDR3 is TGTGCCAGCACCTCTGGCGAGGAATCCTACAATGAGCAGTTCTTC.

V gene TRBV6-1 combines with J gene TRBJ2-7; D is unresolved. The CDR3 runs to 12 residues. Germline CDR1 MNHNS, CDR2 SASEGT. Trimming cost V 1 base and J 4 bases, with 5 bases left between them. CDR3 sequence reads: CASSEVQYEQYF. In DNA, the CDR3 is TGTGCCAGCAGTGAAGTACAATACGAGCAGTACTTC.

The chain combines TRBV7-2 with TRBJ2-1; D is ambiguous. Germline loops: CDR1 SGHTA, CDR2 FQGNSA. V was cut by 3 bases and J by 5 bases, with 8 bases left in between. The CDR3 is 13 amino acids. The CDR3 is CASSLAFDNEQFF. CDR3 bases: TGTGCCAGCAGCTTGGCCTTTGACAATGAGCAGTTCTTC.

CDR3 sequence (DNA): TGTGCCACTAGACAGGGGGATGAAAAACTGTTTTTT. Its protein product is CATRQGDEKLFF. The V gene is TRBV7-9, the J gene TRBJ1-4, with 9 bases aligning to TRBD1. The J segment lost 6 bases and the V segment lost 10 bases, leaving 3 bases of the junction unmatched. This CDR3 comprises 12 residues. Germline CDR1 is SEHNR and CDR2 is FQNEAQ (reference sequence).

The V and J genes are TRBV27 and TRBJ1-5; D is perhaps TRBD1 (5 bases). V lost 6 bases to trimming and J lost 0 bases, with 12 bases between them. There are 15 residues in the CDR3. Germline V lookup: CDR1 MNHEY, CDR2 SMNVEV (reference sequence). The chain's CDR3 is CASRRGSNSNQPQHF. DNA of the CDR3: TGTGCCAGCAGACGGGGGTCGAATAGCAATCAGCCCCAGCATTTT.